The 29 T cell receptor beta chains presented below share a single source sample, sequenced in a study of PD-1 blockade in mismatch repair-deficient tumors. Generated by immunoSEQ multiplex PCR, the TCRdb table keeps only in-frame clones and is missing some. This sample has 15,000 to 20,000 clones; 84% occur once, and the top ten carry 17%. Sequenced here: PBMCs, sampled before pembrolizumab treatment. Receptors were obtained from an adult with mismatch repair-deficient cancer.

The chain has TRBV6-4 and TRBJ2-3, with TRBD2 matching 7 bases. The CDR3 is 15 residues long. Germline V gene sequence: CDR1 MRHNA, CDR2 SNTAGT. With 3 bases clipped from V and 0 bases from J, the junction kept 3 bases outside the gene matches. CDR3 sequence (DNA): TGTGCCAGCAGTGAGGATAGCGGGAGCACAGATACGCAGTATTTT. It codes for CASSEDSGSTDTQYF.

This chain uses TRBV19 with TRBJ1-5, with D tentatively TRBD1 (5 bases). The V end was cut by 3 bases, the J end by 3 bases, with 12 bases between. The CDR3 runs 15 residues. The V gene's germline CDR1 is LNHDA and CDR2 SQIVND (reference sequence). The chain's CDR3 is CASSMGRKDNQPQHF. The CDR3 DNA is TGTGCCAGTAGTATGGGACGGAAGGACAATCAGCCCCAGCATTTT.

The rearrangement joins TRBV7-9 to TRBJ1-2; 8 bases line up with TRBD1. The length of the CDR3 is 13 residues. Germline CDR1 reads SEHNR; CDR2 reads FQNEAQ (reference sequence). Trimming cost V 2 bases and J 7 bases; bases outside gene matches: 3. CDR3 residues: CASSLRQGSGYTF. In DNA form, the CDR3 reads TGTGCCAGCAGCTTACGACAGGGGTCTGGCTACACCTTC.

The gene calls are TRBV5-1 and TRBJ2-1; 7 bases match TRBD2. V gave up 6 bases and J gave up 6 bases; unmatched junction bases: 9. The CDR3 sequence is 14 residues long. Germline V gene data show CDR1 as SGHRS and CDR2 as YFSETQ. In nucleotides, the CDR3 is TGCGCCAGCAAAAACAGCGGGATGGGCAATGAGCAGTTCTTC. Encoded protein: CASKNSGMGNEQFF.

The chain uses TRBV4-3 and TRBJ2-7; no clear D. This CDR3 is built from 15 residues. With 0 bases removed from V and 2 bases from J, the gap between germline ends came to 11 bases. Germline CDR1 reads LGHNA; CDR2 reads YSLEER. The CDR3 protein is CASSQEASGTYEQYF. In nucleotides, the CDR3 is TGCGCCAGCAGCCAAGAGGCCTCAGGCACCTACGAGCAGTACTTC.

The rearrangement uses TRBV29-1 and TRBJ2-1; a possible D gene is TRBD1 (6 bases). Germline V gene lookup returns CDR1 SQVTM and CDR2 ANQGSEA. The CDR3 totals 16 residues. V lost 4 bases and J lost 0, with 16 bases in between. CDR3 coding DNA: TGCAGCGTTGGGGGGCAGGGGCGAAGCTCCTACAATGAGCAGTTCTTC. Protein: CSVGGQGRSSYNEQFF.

J is TRBJ2-2 and V is TRBV4-1, with no clear D. The CDR3 is made up of 14 amino acids. Trimming shortened V by 5 bases and J by 7 bases, and 14 bases separated the two germline ends. From germline, CDR1 is MGHRA and CDR2 YSYEKL. The chain's CDR3 is CASSAPVFYGELFF. The CDR3 bases are TGCGCCAGCAGCGCCCCAGTATTTTACGGGGAGCTGTTTTTT.

This rearrangement joins TRBV5-4 to TRBJ2-7, with a weak D call TRBD1 (6 bases). Deletions cut 0 bases from V and 6 bases from J, with 10 bases between. The CDR3 contains 13 residues. The germline CDR1 and CDR2 sequences are SGHNT and YYREEE (reference sequence). CDR3 in DNA: TGTGCCAGCAGCTTGGACAGGGTGGGCGAGCAGTACTTC. Translating gives CASSLDRVGEQYF.

The chain has TRBV9 and TRBJ2-3, with 11 nucleotides matching TRBD2. J lost 5 bases, V lost 4 bases, and 6 bases had no gene match. This CDR3 comprises 15 residues. The germline gives CDR1 SGDLS, CDR2 YYNGEE. CDR3 in DNA: TGTGCCAGCAGCAGTGGGACTAGCGGAGGAGATACGCAGTATTTT. This codes for CASSSGTSGGDTQYF.

This rearrangement joins TRBV4-3 to TRBJ2-5; D ambiguous. In germline, CDR1 is LGHNA, CDR2 YSLEER. The CDR3 spans 16 residues. Trimming left V 1 base short and J 5 bases short, with 17 bases between. In nucleotides, the CDR3 is TGCGCCAGCAGCCAAGTCGATACAGACCGATTGGAGACCCAGTACTTC. The encoded protein is CASSQVDTDRLETQYF.

The genes are TRBV4-1 and TRBJ2-2; 8 bases line up with TRBD1. Germline CDR1 and CDR2: MGHRA and YSYEKL. The V and J ends lost 3 bases and 6 bases, in that order; junction bases with no gene match: 3. The CDR3 is made up of 14 amino acids. The CDR3 nucleotides are TGCGCCAGCAGCCAGCTGACAGGGGCCGGGGAGCTGTTTTTT. Amino acid sequence: CASSQLTGAGELFF.

The genes are TRBV7-9 and TRBJ2-3; no definite D call. V was trimmed by 3 bases and J by 2 bases, leaving 12 bases between them. The CDR3 has 15 amino acids. The germline gives CDR1 SEHNR, CDR2 FQNEAQ (reference sequence). The CDR3 bases are TGTGCCAGCAGCTTTGGCCGGAGTGACACAGATACGCAGTATTTT. Its protein product is CASSFGRSDTDTQYF.

The rearrangement joins TRBV7-8 to TRBJ2-7, with D possibly being TRBD2 (5 bases). Germline V gives CDR1 SGHVS, CDR2 FQNEAQ. The germline V and J ends were trimmed by 3 bases and 6 bases, with 9 bases remaining between them. The length of the CDR3 is 12 residues. The CDR3 nucleotides are TGTGCCAGCAGCTTTCGGGGAACCGAGCAGTACTTC. Translation gives CASSFRGTEQYF.

The V call is TRBV29-1, the J call TRBJ1-2; D gene unclear. The CDR3 consists of 11 residues. V was trimmed by 5 bases and J by 7 bases, leaving 11 bases between them. The germline V gene has CDR1 SQVTM and CDR2 ANQGSEA. The CDR3 loop is CSVQELGGYTF. The CDR3 DNA reads as TGCAGCGTTCAGGAGCTGGGTGGCTACACCTTC. Full variable domain (missing parts from reference TRBV29-1 and TRBJ1-2): SAVISQKPSRDICQRGTSLTIQCQVDSQVTMMFWYRQQPGQSLTLIATANQGSEATYESGFVIDKFPISRPNLTFSTLTVSNMSPEDSSIYLCSVQELGGYTFGSGTRLTVV.

This clone has a single count. The chain carries TRBV11-2 and TRBJ2-7; 8 positions agree with TRBD2. The CDR3 runs 15 residues. V lost 5 bases to trimming and J lost 2 bases; unmatched junction nucleotides: 8. Germline CDR1 and CDR2: SGHAT and FQNNGV. The CDR3 nucleotides are TGTGCCAGCAGCCAGGGACTAGGGAATACCTACGAGCAGTACTTC. Encoded protein: CASSQGLGNTYEQYF.

A few counts support this clone. The chain carries TRBV28 and TRBJ2-7; the D gene is possibly TRBD1 (5 bases). Trimming shortened V by 4 bases and J by 6 bases, and 13 bases separated the two germline ends. The CDR3 covers 13 residues. Germline V gene sequence: CDR1 MDHEN, CDR2 SYDVKM. The CDR3 sequence: CASSSPSRGEQYF. CDR3 in DNA: TGTGCCAGCAGTTCCCCTTCTAGGGGCGAGCAGTACTTC.

In this sample, this clone turned up once. This chain joins TRBV29-1 and TRBJ2-1; D might be TRBD1 (6 bases). Germline CDR1 and CDR2: SQVTM and ANQGSEA. V lost 4 bases to trimming and J lost 4 bases, with 20 bases between them. CDR3 length: 16 residues. The CDR3: CSVGMANRATYNEQFF. The CDR3, as DNA: TGCAGCGTTGGGATGGCAAACAGGGCTACTTACAATGAGCAGTTCTTC.

J is TRBJ2-5 and V is TRBV30; D unclear. Looked up from germline, CDR1 is GTSNPN and CDR2 is SVGIG (reference sequence). The CDR3 spans 13 residues. Deletions cut 0 bases from V and 2 bases from J, with 7 bases between. The CDR3 protein is CAWSVRPQETQYF. The CDR3 coding sequence is TGTGCCTGGAGTGTACGTCCACAAGAGACCCAGTACTTC.

This clone has only a few counts. V usage is TRBV4-2 and J usage is TRBJ2-7; D is unclear. CDR3 length: 14 amino acids. V gave up 5 bases and J gave up 5 bases, with 16 bases separating them. Germline V gene sequence: CDR1 LGHNA, CDR2 YNFKEQ. The CDR3 nucleotides read TGTGCCAGCAGCTCCTGGGGTATATCGGACGAGCAGTACTTC. Translating gives CASSSWGISDEQYF.

This chain uses TRBV27 with TRBJ1-4; 10 bases align to TRBD1. Unmatched junction bases numbered 1, after V lost 8 bases and J lost 4 bases. The CDR3 is made up of 13 amino acids. Germline assignment: CDR1 MNHEY and CDR2 SMNVEV (reference sequence). The CDR3 is CASRDRGNEKLFF. The CDR3 coding sequence is TGTGCCAGCCGGGACAGGGGTAATGAAAAACTGTTTTTT.

The chain links TRBV27 to TRBJ2-1; D is uncertain. This CDR3 spans 14 amino acids. V was cut by 3 bases and J by 0 bases, with 6 bases left in between. Germline CDR1 reads MNHEY; CDR2 reads SMNVEV (reference sequence). For the CDR3, the DNA is TGTGCCAGCAGTTTGGGGTTCTCCTACAATGAGCAGTTCTTC. Protein sequence: CASSLGFSYNEQFF.

The chain links TRBV19 to TRBJ2-1; D possibly corresponds to TRBD1 (6 bases). The CDR3 consists of 15 residues. V lost 4 bases and J lost 4, with 14 bases in between. Germline values: CDR1 LNHDA, CDR2 SQIVND (reference sequence). CDR3 nucleotide sequence: TGTGCCAGTAGTACCCGGACAGAAGAGTACAATGAGCAGTTCTTC. Encoded protein: CASSTRTEEYNEQFF.

The chain links TRBV5-5 to TRBJ2-5, with 7 bases matching TRBD2. The CDR3 is 14 residues long. V gave up 4 bases and J gave up 5 bases; unmatched junction bases: 8. The germline CDR1 and CDR2 sequences are SGHKS and YYEKEE (reference sequence). The CDR3: CASSPRTSGETQYF. CDR3 sequence (DNA): TGTGCCAGCAGCCCACGGACTAGTGGGGAGACCCAGTACTTC. Variable domain in full (rest from reference TRBV5-5 and TRBJ2-5): DAGVTQSPTHLIKTRGQQVTLRCSPISGHKSVSWYQQVLGQGPQFIFQYYEKEERGRGNFPDRFSARQFPNYSSELNVNALLLGDSALYLCASSPRTSGETQYFGPGTRLLVL.

The chain uses TRBV4-3 and TRBJ2-2, with a possible D match to TRBD2 (6 bases). Trimming shortened V by 0 bases and J by 6 bases, and 8 bases separated the two germline ends. The CDR3 has 14 residues. From germline, CDR1 is LGHNA and CDR2 YSLEER. This CDR3 is CASSQDWGAGELFF. In DNA, the CDR3 is TGCGCCAGCAGCCAAGATTGGGGGGCCGGGGAGCTGTTTTTT.

The V call is TRBV19, the J call TRBJ2-3; D uncertain. Germline loops: CDR1 LNHDA, CDR2 SQIVND (reference sequence). The CDR3 is 12 residues long. Trimming pared 1 base from V and 8 bases from J, leaving 7 bases between. CDR3 protein: CASSIAGRTQYF. The CDR3 nucleotides read TGTGCCAGTAGTATAGCCGGCCGTACGCAGTATTTT. Supplemented by reference TRBV19 and TRBJ2-3, the full variable domain reads DGGITQSPKYLFRKEGQNVTLSCEQNLNHDAMYWYRQDPGQGLRLIYYSQIVNDFQKGDIAEGYSVSREKKESFPLTVTSAQKNPTAFYLCASSIAGRTQYFGPGTRLTVL.

In nucleotides, the CDR3 is TGTGCCAGCAGTCCGCCGACGGGAGGGGTCTGGGATACGCAGTATTTT. Translated, it gives CASSPPTGGVWDTQYF. The rearrangement uses TRBV28 and TRBJ2-3; 8 bases line up with TRBD2. The length of the CDR3 is 16 residues. Germline V lookup: CDR1 MDHEN, CDR2 SYDVKM. Germline trimming cut 5 bases from V and 6 bases from J; bases unmatched to any gene: 13. The complete variable domain, with remaining parts taken from reference TRBV28 and TRBJ2-3, reads DVKVTQSSRYLVKRTGEKVFLECVQDMDHENMFWYRQDPGLGLRLIYFSYDVKMKEKGDIPEGYSVSREKKERFSLILESASTNQTSMYLCASSPPTGGVWDTQYFGPGTRLTVL.

This rearrangement joins TRBV2 to TRBJ2-3, with D possibly matching TRBD1 (5 bases). Germline V gene lookup returns CDR1 SNHLY and CDR2 FYNNEI. The V end lost 9 bases, the J end lost 3 bases, and 13 bases lay between the germline ends. The CDR3 is made up of 13 amino acids. CDR3 residues: CARRVRETDTQYF. The CDR3 coding sequence is TGTGCCAGACGGGTCAGGGAAACAGATACGCAGTATTTT.

This chain uses TRBV29-1 with TRBJ2-3; possible D gene TRBD2, 5 bases. The V end lost 7 bases, the J end lost 7 bases, and 18 bases lay between the germline ends. The CDR3 covers 13 residues. Per germline, CDR1 SQVTM and CDR2 ANQGSEA. CDR3 sequence (DNA): TGCAGCGCCCCCTCGGGGTCGGGGAATACGCAGTATTTT. It codes for CSAPSGSGNTQYF.

This chain links TRBV23-1 with TRBJ1-5, with no clear D. TRBV23-1 is known as an ORF, though its function is uncertain. Deletions cut 0 bases from V and 3 bases from J, with 6 bases between. This CDR3 spans 14 amino acids. This CDR3 reads CASSQSRANQPQHF. The CDR3 nucleotides read TGCGCCAGCAGTCAATCGAGAGCCAATCAGCCCCAGCATTTT.